The 21 T cell receptor beta chains presented below share a single source sample, sequenced in a study of CD4+ T cells in melanoma. Sequencing used immunoSEQ multiplex PCR; TCRdb keeps in-frame clones, though not all of them. Among about 11,000 clones listed, about 72% were seen once. Specimen: cells from a culture (not recorded whether cultured in vitro). The receptors were gathered from a human donor with melanoma.

The sample holds a few counts of this clone. This chain joins TRBV7-2 and TRBJ2-1; a possible D gene is TRBD2 (5 bases). Trimming stripped 1 base from V and 8 bases from J, with 18 bases between. Germline values: CDR1 SGHTA, CDR2 FQGNSA. This CDR3 has 16 residues. The CDR3 protein is CASSLEAAKYVYEQFF. The CDR3, as DNA: TGTGCCAGCAGCTTAGAAGCGGCCAAGTATGTCTATGAGCAGTTCTTC.

This clone was recorded a few times. V and J are TRBV2 and TRBJ1-5; no reliable D call. This CDR3 has 12 amino acids. V lost 4 bases, J lost 6 bases, and 7 bases lay in between. CDR1 is SNHLY, CDR2 FYNNEI, per germline. CDR3 protein: CASSGPSQPQHF. The CDR3 DNA sequence: TGTGCCAGCAGTGGCCCCAGTCAGCCCCAGCATTTT.

This clone appeared once. The rearrangement uses TRBV2 and TRBJ1-2, with a possible D match to TRBD1 (6 bases). The CDR3 length is 15 residues. CDR1 is SNHLY, CDR2 FYNNEI, per germline. The V end lost 4 bases, the J end lost 4 bases, and 16 bases lay between the germline ends. CDR3 sequence (DNA): TGTGCCAGCAGTGGCAGGGGTGCAGTCATCTATGGCTACACCTTC. This gives the protein CASSGRGAVIYGYTF.

This clone appeared a few times. The chain has TRBV2 and TRBJ2-7; D unresolved. Germline CDR1 SNHLY, CDR2 FYNNEI. Between the trimmed V and J ends, which lost 7 bases and 1 base, there was a span of 11 bases. CDR3 length: 13 residues. In DNA, the CDR3 is TGTGCCAGCACCATCCCGTTATCCTACGAGCAGTACTTC. Translation gives CASTIPLSYEQYF.

The table lists this clone with a count of one. The J gene is TRBJ1-3, the V gene TRBV6-5; no clear D. Trimming cost V 2 bases and J 2 bases, with 7 bases left between them. This CDR3 comprises 14 residues. CDR1 is MNHEY, CDR2 SVGAGI, per germline. The CDR3 here is CASSYREAGNTIYF. CDR3 sequence (DNA): TGTGCCAGCAGTTACAGGGAGGCTGGAAACACCATATATTTT.

V usage is TRBV19 and J usage is TRBJ2-7, with 11 nucleotides matching TRBD2. This CDR3 has 15 residues. V lost 5 bases, J lost 2 bases, and 5 bases stayed unmatched. Germline V CDR1 and CDR2: LNHDA, SQIVND (reference sequence). CDR3 protein: CASSLLSGGAYEQYF. CDR3 bases: TGTGCCAGTAGTCTCCTTAGCGGGGGGGCCTACGAGCAGTACTTC.

The rearrangement joins TRBV6-1 to TRBJ1-4; tentatively, D is TRBD1 (5 bases). V gave up 6 bases and J gave up 5 bases, with 16 bases separating them. Germline CDR1 reads MNHNS; CDR2 reads SASEGT. The CDR3 contains 15 residues. CDR3 bases: TGTGCCAGCAGCCCCCGGGAGGGGAGCAATGAAAAACTGTTTTTT. It specifies CASSPREGSNEKLFF.

This clone was counted only a few times. This sequence joins TRBV4-1 and TRBJ2-2; 8 bases agree with TRBD2. CDR3 length: 17 amino acids. The trim removed 9 bases at V and 0 bases at J, leaving 12 bases unmatched. The germline V gene has CDR1 MGHRA and CDR2 YSYEKL. The CDR3, as DNA: TGCGCCAGTACTAGAGCGGGGGACCCGTCGAACACCGGGGAGCTGTTTTTT. Translation: CASTRAGDPSNTGELFF.

J is TRBJ2-7 and V is TRBV5-1; either TRBD1 or TRBD2 may supply D (7 bases each). V lost 0 bases and J 3 bases, leaving 16 bases between the germline ends. From germline, CDR1 is SGHRS and CDR2 YFSETQ. This CDR3 spans 16 amino acids. The CDR3 region is CASSLGPGGGIYEQYF. The DNA for the CDR3 is TGCGCCAGCAGCTTGGGTCCAGGGGGGGGGATCTACGAGCAGTACTTC.

The rearrangement links TRBV6-5 to TRBJ2-7; 7 positions match TRBD2. Losses at the gene ends were 5 bases for V and 5 bases for J; bases not matched to a gene: 9. The germline V gene encodes CDR1 MNHEY and CDR2 SVGAGI. The CDR3 is 14 residues long. In DNA, the CDR3 is TGTGCCAGCAGTGCAGCGGGGCTAAGGGACGAGCAGTACTTC. Translating gives CASSAAGLRDEQYF.

The rearrangement uses TRBV7-8 and TRBJ2-3; D not resolved. V was cut by 1 base and J by 6 bases, with 11 bases left in between. The CDR3 covers 14 residues. CDR1 and CDR2 from the germline V gene are SGHVS and FQNEAQ. The DNA for the CDR3 is TGTGCCAGCAGCTTAGGGCCAGCCGGGGATACGCAGTATTTT. It is translated as CASSLGPAGDTQYF.

This clone was detected only a few times. The chain has TRBV28 and TRBJ1-2; no reliable D call. V was shortened by 8 bases and J by 1 base, with 14 bases between the two germline ends. This CDR3 has 14 residues. Germline loops: CDR1 MDHEN, CDR2 SYDVKM. In nucleotides, the CDR3 is TGTGCCAGCCGGCCGCCGACTAGTAACTATGGCTACACCTTC. Its translation is CASRPPTSNYGYTF.

Written as DNA, the CDR3 is TGTGCCAGTAGTATAAGGGGGACAGAAACCACAGATACGCAGTATTTT. It is translated as CASSIRGTETTDTQYF. This chain uses TRBV19 with TRBJ2-3; 7 nucleotides match TRBD1. J was trimmed by 2 bases and V by 2 bases; bases with no gene match: 7. Germline CDR1 LNHDA, CDR2 SQIVND (reference sequence). This CDR3 is 16 amino acids long.

V and J are TRBV5-6 and TRBJ1-2; D remains unclear. Germline lookup yields CDR1 SGHDT and CDR2 YYEEEE. The CDR3 consists of 13 residues. Trimming removed 4 bases at V and 8 bases at J, with 15 bases between. CDR3 sequence reads: CASSQNFLGGYTF. The CDR3 coding sequence is TGTGCCAGCAGCCAGAACTTTTTAGGAGGCTACACCTTC.

This chain uses TRBV19 with TRBJ2-7; 7 nucleotides agree with TRBD1. There are 14 residues in the CDR3. Germline loops: CDR1 LNHDA, CDR2 SQIVND (reference sequence). J was trimmed by 4 bases and V by 5 bases; bases with no gene match: 8. In DNA form, the CDR3 reads TGTGCCAGTAGTGTGCCGGGACAGCGTTACGAGCAGTACTTC. Amino acid sequence: CASSVPGQRYEQYF.

Only one count was recorded for this clone. The CDR3 here is CASSYSGEKLFF. The CDR3 coding sequence is TGTGCCAGCAGTTACTCCGGGGAAAAACTGTTTTTT. V is TRBV6-5 and J is TRBJ1-4; D not certain. The germline V and J ends were trimmed by 0 bases and 8 bases, with 4 bases remaining between them. The germline V gene has CDR1 MNHEY and CDR2 SVGAGI. The CDR3 loop spans 12 amino acids.

This clone has a handful of counts. This chain connects TRBV18 to TRBJ2-3; unclear D gene. The germline V gene has CDR1 KGHSH and CDR2 LQKENI. Trimming removed 2 bases from V and 1 base from J, with 10 bases in between. This CDR3 contains 15 residues. The CDR3 protein is CASSPIVRGTDTQYF. The DNA of the CDR3 is TGTGCCAGCTCACCAATTGTCCGAGGCACAGATACGCAGTATTTT.

A word on this clone: Additional DNA sequences in this sample encode the identical CDR3. This chain uses TRBV2 with TRBJ2-5; no reliable D call. Between the trimmed V and J ends, which lost 4 bases and 4 bases, there was a span of 7 bases. The CDR3 is 12 residues long. In germline, CDR1 is SNHLY, CDR2 FYNNEI. CDR3 sequence reads: CASSGMGETQYF. The CDR3 nucleotides are TGTGCCAGCAGTGGGATGGGAGAGACCCAGTACTTC.

The chain joins TRBV27 to TRBJ2-5; possibly TRBD2 for D (7 bases). Between the trimmed V and J ends, which lost 6 bases and 5 bases, there was a span of 19 bases. Germline V CDR1 and CDR2: MNHEY, SMNVEV (reference sequence). The CDR3 is 15 amino acids. CDR3 protein: CASRPLRGAFETQYF. The CDR3 nucleotides read TGTGCCAGCAGACCCTTACGGGGGGCGTTCGAGACCCAGTACTTC.

V and J are TRBV14 and TRBJ1-3; TRBD1 is a possible D gene (5 bases). There are 14 residues in the CDR3. V was shortened by 4 bases and J by 4 bases, with 11 bases between the two germline ends. The V gene's germline CDR1 is SGHDN and CDR2 FVKESK. CDR3 DNA sequence: TGTGCCAGCAGCCGTTCAGGGTCCGGAAACACCATATATTTT. The encoded protein is CASSRSGSGNTIYF.

J is TRBJ1-2 and V is TRBV7-8, with D hard to call. Germline lookup yields CDR1 SGHVS and CDR2 FQNEAQ. The CDR3 runs to 13 residues. Between the trimmed V and J ends, which lost 4 bases and 5 bases, there was a span of 11 bases. The CDR3 spells CASSSGDGYGYTF. Written as DNA, the CDR3 is TGTGCCAGCAGCTCAGGAGATGGATATGGCTACACCTTC. The complete variable domain, with remaining parts taken from reference TRBV7-8 and TRBJ1-2, reads GAGVSQSPRYKVAKRGQDVALRCDPISGHVSLFWYQQALGQGPEFLTYFQNEAQLDKSGLPSDRFFAERPEGSVSTLKIQRTQQEDSAVYLCASSSGDGYGYTFGSGTRLTVV.